The clone carrying this T cell receptor beta chain was observed a few times. The record originates from a study of T-cell reconstitution after alpha-beta-depleted transplantation in children. The TCRbeta library was prepared with unique molecular identifiers. TCRdb passed the PCR reads through MiXCR, listing each CDR3 protein once. The table has around 440,000 distinct CDR3 sequences, under 20% seen once. This CDR3 has 15 residues. CDR1 and CDR2 from the germline V gene are SEHNR and FQNEAQ (reference sequence). The ends were cut back, 0 bases at V and 3 bases at J, with 12 bases in the middle. The sample in question was PBMCs, mostly from graft donor cells, obtained 360 days after TCRalphabeta/CD19-depleted stem cell transplant. This chain links TRBV7-9 with TRBJ2-7, with D uncertain. The clonotype comes from a boy under three years old who had a stem cell transplant for Wiskott-Aldrich syndrome, so the T cells may come from the graft donor. Here the CDR3 DNA reads TGTGCCAGCAGCTTAGCTGGGATTCGCAGCTACGAGCAGTACTTC. The encoded protein is CASSLAGIRSYEQYF.